Presented here are 9 T cell receptor beta chains from one specimen sequenced in a study of persistence of HIV-infected CD4 T cells. Cells were stimulated with overlapping HIV-1 Gag 15-mer peptides. Sorted nonresponding memory CD4+ T cells were CD40L-negative, CD69-negative, CD45RO-high. Their antigens remain unidentified. The immunoSEQ assay was version 4, run in survey mode. Only in-frame clones appear in the TCRdb table, and some are missing; sequencing was by immunoSEQ multiplex PCR. Among 35,000 or so clones, more than 70% were seen once, and the ten largest hold about 5%. The source was cultured CD4+ T cells from PBMCs, collected from a patient who received antiretroviral therapy. These receptors were taken from an adult with HIV. The donor label of this sample is uncertain.

This rearrangement joins TRBV5-1 to TRBJ2-3; D remains ambiguous. Per the germline V gene, CDR1 is SGHRS and CDR2 is YFSETQ. This CDR3 contains 13 residues. V was clipped by 4 bases and J by 5 bases, with 11 bases between them. CDR3 in DNA: TGCGCCAGCAGCGCGAAACCGGTAGATACGCAGTATTTT. Protein sequence: CASSAKPVDTQYF. The variable domain in full, completed from reference TRBV5-1 and TRBJ2-3, reads KAGVTQTPRYLIKTRGQQVTLSCSPISGHRSVSWYQQTPGQGLQFLFEYFSETQRNKGNFPGRFSGRQFSNSRSEMNVSTLELGDSALYLCASSAKPVDTQYFGPGTRLTVL.

This clone was recorded once. J is TRBJ2-3 and V is TRBV2; TRBD2 matches at 8 bases. V dropped 10 bases and J dropped 4; count of bases not matched to a gene: 7. Germline CDR1 reads SNHLY; CDR2 reads FYNNEI. The CDR3 is 13 residues long. CDR3 loop: CAISSGGADTQYF. The CDR3 region has the DNA TGTGCCATTTCGAGCGGGGGAGCAGATACGCAGTATTTT.

Here the CDR3 reads CSVEFQGLSGEQYF. The CDR3 DNA is TGCAGCGTTGAGTTTCAGGGGCTGTCCGGCGAGCAGTACTTC. The chain combines TRBV29-1 with TRBJ2-7; the D gene is possibly TRBD1 (6 bases). Trimming left V 3 bases short and J 6 bases short, with 18 bases between. This CDR3 has 14 amino acids. Per the germline V gene, CDR1 is SQVTM and CDR2 is ANQGSEA.

The rearrangement links TRBV6-5 to TRBJ1-4; no clear D gene. The CDR3 runs 10 residues. Germline values: CDR1 MNHEY, CDR2 SVGAGI. CDR3 amino acids: CSKGAKKLFF. The CDR3 DNA is TGTTCAAAGGGCGCGAAAAAACTGTTTTTT.

The gene calls are TRBV4-2 and TRBJ2-1, with TRBD2 matching 7 bases. Per germline, CDR1 LGHNA and CDR2 YNFKEQ. There are 16 residues in the CDR3. Unmatched junction bases numbered 12, after V lost 4 bases and J lost 6 bases. The CDR3 nucleotides read TGTGCCAGCAGCCCCAGAGGAGCGGGGAGCTTCAATGAGCAGTTCTTC. Translation: CASSPRGAGSFNEQFF.

The V gene is TRBV5-1, the J gene TRBJ2-3, with 7 nucleotides matching TRBD2. The ends lost 1 base at V and 1 base at J; junction bases unmatched: 3. Germline lookup yields CDR1 SGHRS and CDR2 YFSETQ. This CDR3 is 15 amino acids long. This CDR3 is CASSLLAGGTDTQYF. The CDR3 nucleotides read TGCGCCAGCAGCTTGTTGGCGGGGGGCACAGATACGCAGTATTTT.

This clone was detected only once. The chain combines TRBV28 with TRBJ1-2; TRBD1 aligns across 7 bases. The V and J ends lost 5 bases and 6 bases, in that order; junction bases with no gene match: 9. This CDR3 comprises 14 residues. Germline CDR1 is MDHEN and CDR2 is SYDVKM. CDR3 residues: CASSPRGGYDGYTF. CDR3 DNA sequence: TGTGCCAGCAGTCCCAGGGGGGGATATGATGGCTACACCTTC.

V gene TRBV2 combines with J gene TRBJ1-2; D possibly corresponds to TRBD1 (5 bases). Trimming took 5 bases from V and 0 from J, leaving 13 bases between them. This CDR3 contains 15 residues. CDR1 and CDR2 from the germline V gene are SNHLY and FYNNEI. Here the CDR3 reads CASSLTRGPNYGYTF. The CDR3, as DNA: TGTGCCAGCAGTTTAACAAGGGGTCCTAACTATGGCTACACCTTC.

The chain uses TRBV3-1 (or the pseudogene TRBV3-2) and TRBJ1-2, with unresolved D. V lost 0 bases and J lost 6, with 17 bases in between. Germline CDR1 reads LGHDT; CDR2 reads YNNKEL (reference sequence). This CDR3 region has 16 residues. Here the CDR3 DNA reads TGTGCCAGCAGCCAAGATGGAGGACGGTCGAGCCATGGCTACACCTTC. Encoded protein: CASSQDGGRSSHGYTF.